This TCR beta chain was sequenced for a study of lymphopenia after photon versus proton radiotherapy. Study results and limitations: Larger post-nadir TCR diversity loss correlated inversely with survival in deceased patients.

The data were produced by immunoSEQ multiplex PCR, yet TCRdb's version contains in-frame clones alone and is incomplete. The sample lists 20,000 to 25,000 clones, around 85% occurring once. Trimming pared 5 bases from V and 2 bases from J, leaving 10 bases between. The CDR3 extends over 13 amino acids. The V gene's germline CDR1 is MNHEY and CDR2 SMNVEV (reference sequence). In the case of this clone: Its antigen is not identified.

The TCR originated in a man aged 55 to 70 with pancreatic cancer. The chain couples TRBV27 to TRBJ2-7; the D is unclear. Source: peripheral blood, taken from a patient treated with photon-based radiotherapy. The CDR3 nucleotides are TGTGCCAGCAGTCTCGATCATACCTACGAGCAGTACTTC. This gives the protein CASSLDHTYEQYF.